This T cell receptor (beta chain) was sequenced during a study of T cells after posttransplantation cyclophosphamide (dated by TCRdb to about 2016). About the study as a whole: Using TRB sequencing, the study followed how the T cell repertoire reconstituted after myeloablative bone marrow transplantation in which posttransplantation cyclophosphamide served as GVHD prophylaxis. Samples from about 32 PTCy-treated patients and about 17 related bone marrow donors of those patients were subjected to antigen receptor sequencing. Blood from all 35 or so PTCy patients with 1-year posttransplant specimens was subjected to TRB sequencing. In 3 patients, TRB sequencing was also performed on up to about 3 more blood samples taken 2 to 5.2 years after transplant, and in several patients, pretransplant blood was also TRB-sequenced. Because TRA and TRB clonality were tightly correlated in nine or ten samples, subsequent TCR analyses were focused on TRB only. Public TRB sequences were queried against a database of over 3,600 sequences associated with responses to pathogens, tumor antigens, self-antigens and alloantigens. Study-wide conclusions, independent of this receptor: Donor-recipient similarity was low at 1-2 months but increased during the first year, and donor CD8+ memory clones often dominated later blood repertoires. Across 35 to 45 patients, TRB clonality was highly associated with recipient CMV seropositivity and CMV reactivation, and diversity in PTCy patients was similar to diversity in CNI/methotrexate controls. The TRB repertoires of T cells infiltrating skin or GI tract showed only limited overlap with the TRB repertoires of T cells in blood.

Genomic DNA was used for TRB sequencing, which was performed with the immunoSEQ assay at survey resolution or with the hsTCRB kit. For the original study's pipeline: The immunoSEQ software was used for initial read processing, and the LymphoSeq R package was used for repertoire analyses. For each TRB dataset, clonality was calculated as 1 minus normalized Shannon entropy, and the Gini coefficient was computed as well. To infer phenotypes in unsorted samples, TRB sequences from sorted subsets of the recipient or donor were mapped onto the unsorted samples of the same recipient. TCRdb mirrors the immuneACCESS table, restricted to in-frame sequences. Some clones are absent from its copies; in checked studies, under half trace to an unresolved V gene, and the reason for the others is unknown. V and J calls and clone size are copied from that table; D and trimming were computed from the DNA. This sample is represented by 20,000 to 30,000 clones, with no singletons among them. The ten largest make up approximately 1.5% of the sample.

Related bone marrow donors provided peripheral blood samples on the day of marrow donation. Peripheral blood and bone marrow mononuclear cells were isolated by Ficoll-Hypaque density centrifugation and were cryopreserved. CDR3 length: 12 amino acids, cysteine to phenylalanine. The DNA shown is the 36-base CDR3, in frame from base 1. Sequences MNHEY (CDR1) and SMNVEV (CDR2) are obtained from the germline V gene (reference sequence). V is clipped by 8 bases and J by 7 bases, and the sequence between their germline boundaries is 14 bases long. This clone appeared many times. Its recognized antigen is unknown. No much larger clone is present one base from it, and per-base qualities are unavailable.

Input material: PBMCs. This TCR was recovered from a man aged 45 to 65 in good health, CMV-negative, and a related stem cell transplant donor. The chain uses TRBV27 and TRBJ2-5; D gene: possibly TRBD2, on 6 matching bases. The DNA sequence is TGTGCCAGCCATACCACGGAGGGGACCCAGTACTTC. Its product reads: CASHTTEGTQYF.